This TCR beta chain was retrieved from a study of blood T cell repertoires in COVID-19 (dated by TCRdb to the early 2020s). For the wider study: Samples covering the acute and convalescent phases of COVID-19 were provided by collaborators in the United States, Italy and Spain. The samples were drawn from the first 160 participants of the ongoing ImmuneRACE study and from 950 to 1,500 subjects provided by 6 global collaborators. The repertoires were made available in a free public database intended to serve as a resource for research on the immune response to SARS-CoV-2. Deeply sampled blood TCRbeta repertoires from subjects exposed to, actively infected with, or recovered from COVID-19 were included in the dataset. The material from the prospective study consisted of cDNA or gDNA derived from T cells, B-cell-depleted T cells, or PBMCs. Where available, HLA class I and class II types were obtained from metadata supplied by the sample provider rather than from assay-based typing. A de-identified subject ID, COVID-19 status, age in years and sex were almost always included in the sample metadata.

TCRbeta CDR3 regions were amplified from genomic DNA by means of the immunoSEQ Assay, a bias-controlled multiplex PCR. As for how the authors treated the data: Within the assay, amplification of reference gene primers was used to estimate how many nucleated cells each sample contained. Sequence reads were collapsed and filtered to measure the absolute abundance of every unique TCRbeta CDR3 rearrangement. For each sample, productive Simpson clonality was calculated as the square root of Simpson's diversity index across productive rearrangements. TCRdb took over this immuneACCESS table, retaining in-frame rearrangements with V and J assigned. Such tables are incomplete; in checked studies, under half of the missing clones stem from an unresolved V gene, and the remainder is unexplained. Clone size and V and J calls were adopted from that table, with D and trimming inferred from the DNA. In this sample the table shows about 110,000 clones, 85% of which occur a single time. The ten largest clones represent 1.1% to 1.5% of the sample.

On the study overall, not on this receptor specifically: How much clinical and demographic metadata was included differed by source and by participant, and the metadata was provided uncurated.

The CDR3 numbers 15 residues from cysteine through phenylalanine. Only the CDR3 portion is preserved as DNA: 45 bases, with reading frame beginning at the first base. CDR1 and CDR2 (SGHTA, FQGTGA) derive from the germline V gene. Trimmed from V: 3 bases; trimmed from J: 2 bases; junction bases lacking a gene match: 2. Whole blood was collected in K2EDTA tubes by collaborating institutions according to the institutions' own protocols. For TCRbeta analysis, collaborators shipped samples in one of three forms: frozen whole blood, isolated PBMCs, or DNA extracted from either of those sample types. Concerning this clone itself: Its antigen is unknown. Per-base quality was not reported, and no clone a single base away is much larger than it.

The chain employs TRBV7-3 and TRBJ2-7, with 12 bases in between that match TRBD2. This receptor was taken from a man aged 35-49 years with acute or convalescent COVID-19. Material for sequencing was peripheral blood. The CDR3 region has the sequence CASSFLAGGPYEQYF. The nucleotides read TGTGCCAGCAGCTTTCTAGCGGGGGGGCCCTACGAGCAGTACTTC. Beyond the CDR3, the reference TRBV7-3 and TRBJ2-7 genes provide the residues; the full variable domain reads: GAGVSQTPSNKVTEKGKYVELRCDPISGHTALYWYRQSLGQGPEFLIYFQGTGAADDSGLPNDRFFAVRPEGSVSTLKIQRTERGDSAVYLCASSFLAGGPYEQYFGPGTRLTVT.